The rows below give T cell receptor beta chains drawn from one sample of a study of CD8+CD57+ T cells in acquired aplastic anemia. TCRdb recomputed calls from the reads with MiXCR, one row per CDR3 protein. This table has more than 250,000 distinct CDR3 sequences, approximately 56% appearing once. Sequencing input: sorted CD4+, CD8+, or CD8+CD57+ T cells (not recorded which) from PBMCs. The source of these receptors is a human donor with severe aplastic anemia or a healthy control (not recorded which). The CDR3 runs from the conserved cysteine through the conserved F or W. A D gene is named only where the DNA matches it firmly. Clone size is stated in some rows and not others, as once, few, many or a class when expanded.

j_call v_call clone_size d_call cdr3_aa cdr3_nt
TRBJ1-1 TRBV19 few TRBD1 CASSIDRGTEAFF TGTGCCAGTAGTATTGACAGGGGAACTGAAGCTTTCTTT
TRBJ1-5 TRBV19 NA NA CASTPQTGYNQPQHF TGTGCCAGTACCCCTCAAACGGGATACAATCAGCCCCAGCATTTT
TRBJ2-7 TRBV7-8 NA TRBD2 CASSSLAGVGEQYF TGTGCCAGCAGCTCGCTAGCGGGAGTAGGGGAGCAGTACTTC
TRBJ1-3 TRBV20-1 NA NA CSARGTDGYTIYF TGCAGTGCTAGAGGGACAGATGGCTACACCATATATTTT
TRBJ1-6 TRBV7-3 NA NA CASSLKDSPLHF TGTGCCAGCAGCTTAAAGGATTCACCCCTCCACTTT
TRBJ2-2 TRBV4-3 many TRBD1 CASSHGTGQLAGELFF TGCGCCAGCAGCCACGGGACAGGGCAGTTGGCCGGGGAGCTGTTTTTT
TRBJ1-1 TRBV29-1 NA TRBD1 CSAPREGRGSDTEAFF TGCAGCGCCCCTCGAGAAGGCAGGGGGTCAGACACTGAAGCTTTCTTT
TRBJ2-5 TRBV30 few NA CAWGGAGGAQETQYF TGTGCCTGGGGGGGGGCAGGGGGTGCCCAAGAGACCCAGTACTTC
TRBJ1-2 TRBV6-5 many NA CASSSTGYGYTF TGTGCCAGCAGTTCCACAGGCTATGGCTACACCTTC
TRBJ2-5 TRBV5-1 NA TRBD2 CASSSRTSGEETQYF TGCGCCAGCAGCTCGCGGACTAGCGGTGAAGAGACCCAGTACTTC
TRBJ2-7 TRBV2 NA NA CASHRDSYEQYF TGTGCCAGCCACCGGGACTCCTACGAGCAGTACTTC
TRBJ1-2 TRBV12-3/TRBV12-4 many NA CASSPLGGIYGYTF TGTGCCAGCAGTCCCCTCGGGGGTATCTATGGCTACACCTTC
TRBJ2-5 TRBV7-6 NA NA CASSEGLQETQYF TGTGCCAGCAGCGAGGGACTCCAAGAGACCCAGTACTTC
TRBJ1-1 TRBV2 NA NA CASTGTSGGATYNEAFF TGTGCCAGCACCGGGACTAGCGGGGGGGCGACCTACAATGAAGCTTTCTTT
TRBJ2-7 TRBV19 NA TRBD1 CASSRTGVNEQYF TGTGCCAGTAGCAGGACAGGGGTGAACGAGCAGTACTTC
TRBJ1-2 TRBV7-2 NA NA CASSSYTGQGYTF TGTGCCAGCAGCTCATACACGGGGCAGGGCTACACCTTC
TRBJ2-3 TRBV10-3 many TRBD1 CAISESLGQESTGTQYF TGTGCCATCAGTGAGTCACTGGGACAGGAGAGCACAGGTACGCAGTATTTT
TRBJ2-5 TRBV7-3 NA NA CASNLQWVSETQYF TGTGCCAGCAACTTACAATGGGTGTCCGAGACCCAGTACTTC
TRBJ1-1 TRBV19 once NA CASSIQGNTEAFF TGTGCCAGTAGTATCCAAGGGAACACTGAAGCTTTCTTT
TRBJ2-3 TRBV12-3/TRBV12-4 NA NA CASRELQELGTDTQYF TGTGCCAGCAGGGAGCTACAGGAATTGGGAACAGATACGCAGTATTTT
TRBJ1-6 TRBV7-9 NA NA CASSSDRTPYNSPLHF TGTGCCAGCAGTTCCGACCGAACCCCCTATAATTCACCCCTCCACTTT
TRBJ1-6 TRBV6-4 NA NA CASSDSRVQNSPLHF TGTGCCAGCAGTGACAGTAGGGTTCAAAATTCACCCCTCCACTTT
TRBJ1-1 TRBV7-9 NA NA CASSLGLGDEAFF TGTGCCAGCAGCTTAGGGTTGGGGGACGAGGCTTTCTTT
TRBJ2-2 TRBV7-8 NA TRBD1 CASSFGTGNTGELFF TGTGCCAGCAGCTTTGGGACAGGGAACACCGGGGAGCTGTTTTTT
TRBJ2-5 TRBV18 many NA CASSQRRKSETQYF TGTGCCAGCTCACAAAGACGGAAATCCGAGACCCAGTACTTC
TRBJ1-2 TRBV7-3 NA NA CASSTRALARYGYTF TGTGCCAGCAGCACGAGGGCCCTAGCCAGATATGGCTACACCTTC
TRBJ2-7 TRBV2 NA NA CASSQYHEQSF TGTGCCAGCAGTCAGTACCACGAGCAGAGCTTC
TRBJ1-1 TRBV7-2 NA NA CASSLRVGAFF TGTGCCAGCAGCCTCAGGGTAGGAGCTTTCTTT
TRBJ1-6 TRBV9 NA NA CASSVGVGTAGRNSPLHF TGTGCCAGCAGCGTAGGGGTCGGGACGGCCGGGAGGAATTCACCCCTCCACTTT
TRBJ2-3 TRBV9 NA NA CASSVVASATDTQYF TGTGCCAGCAGCGTAGTTGCTAGCGCCACAGATACGCAGTATTTT
TRBJ2-5 TRBV29-1 once NA CSVEVGETQYF TGCAGCGTTGAAGTTGGGGAGACCCAGTACTTC
TRBJ2-7 TRBV9 NA TRBD1 CASSVGGTGTYEQYF TGTGCCAGCAGCGTAGGGGGGACAGGGACCTACGAGCAGTACTTC
TRBJ1-1 TRBV12-3/TRBV12-4 many NA CASSLGGSGSEAFF TGTGCCAGCAGTTTAGGCGGGAGTGGGTCTGAAGCTTTCTTT
TRBJ1-1 TRBV7-6 once NA CASSRWGGPNTEAFF TGTGCCAGCAGCCGCTGGGGGGGACCAAACACTGAAGCTTTCTTT
TRBJ2-1 TRBV4-3 once NA CASSHLVPFNEQFF TGCGCCAGCAGCCACCTGGTGCCTTTCAATGAGCAGTTCTTC
TRBJ1-4 TRBV7-8 NA TRBD1 CASSLGQNEKLFF TGTGCCAGCAGCCTGGGACAGAATGAAAAACTGTTTTTT